The rows below give T cell receptor beta chains drawn from one sample of a study of control samples from healthy donors and cancer patients. TCRdb keeps only in-frame clones here, not all; method: immunoSEQ multiplex PCR. The table includes about 250,000 clones, almost 85% detected once. The specimen was PBMCs. These receptors were taken from a woman aged 55-69 years with lung cancer. Each CDR3 is given with its conserved first and last residue. A D gene is named only where the DNA matches it firmly. Expanded clones are given a class, and other clones once, few, many or no size at all.

J	D	size	V	CDR3	DNA
TRBJ1-1	.	.	TRBV10-1	CASSNPGTEAFF	TGCGCCAGCAGTAATCCCGGCACTGAAGCTTTCTTT
TRBJ2-7	.	.	TRBV5-1	CASSFSREQPYEQYF	TGCGCCAGCAGCTTCTCACGGGAGCAGCCCTACGAGCAGTACTTC
TRBJ2-3	TRBD2	.	TRBV6-6	CASSRGLARLRGDTDTQYF	TGTGCCAGCAGTCGCGGACTAGCGAGACTTCGTGGGGACACAGATACGCAGTATTTT
TRBJ1-2	.	.	TRBV9	CASSPQTGGGLGYTF	TGTGCCAGCAGCCCTCAAACAGGTGGGGGCCTTGGCTACACCTTC
TRBJ2-1	.	.	TRBV14	CASSPRQGLSYNEQFF	TGTGCCAGCAGCCCCCGACAGGGACTCTCCTACAATGAGCAGTTCTTC
TRBJ2-7	.	.	TRBV5-6	CASSIGTRGMNEQYF	TGTGCCAGCAGCATCGGGACCCGGGGGATGAACGAGCAGTACTTC
TRBJ2-4	.	.	TRBV13	CASSLGSLNIQYF	TGTGCCAGCAGCTTGGGGAGTTTAAACATTCAGTACTTC
TRBJ2-4	.	.	TRBV2	CASSEEVGAKNIQYF	TGTGCCAGCAGTGAAGAAGTGGGAGCCAAAAACATTCAGTACTTC
TRBJ2-1	.	.	TRBV27	CASSLWVEGRGYSSYNEQFF	TGTGCCAGCAGTTTATGGGTGGAGGGGAGAGGATATTCTTCCTACAATGAGCAGTTCTTC
TRBJ1-1	.	.	TRBV6-1	CASSEARQMNTEAFF	TGTGCCAGCAGTGAAGCGAGACAGATGAACACTGAAGCTTTCTTT
TRBJ2-7	.	.	TRBV29-1	CSVPGNSYEQYF	TGCAGCGTTCCCGGGAATTCCTACGAGCAGTACTTC
TRBJ2-7	.	.	TRBV29-1	CSAKGAYEQYF	TGCAGCGCGAAAGGGGCATACGAGCAGTACTTC
TRBJ2-3	TRBD2	.	TRBV7-8	CASSLDLAGGDTQYF	TGTGCCAGCAGCTTAGATCTAGCGGGGGGGGATACGCAGTATTTT
TRBJ1-5	.	.	TRBV2	CASSVYRDNQPQHF	TGTGCCAGCAGTGTATACAGGGACAATCAGCCCCAGCATTTT
TRBJ1-4	.	.	TRBV6-6	CASSAGGEKLFF	TGTGCCAGCAGTGCCGGGGGAGAAAAACTGTTTTTT
TRBJ2-1	TRBD2	.	TRBV7-3	CASSLKSGRLDEQFF	TGTGCCAGCAGCTTAAAAAGCGGGAGGCTTGATGAGCAGTTCTTC
TRBJ1-2	.	once	TRBV3-1/TRBV3-2	CASSQDKGLGYTF	TGTGCCAGCAGCCAAGATAAGGGGCTTGGCTACACCTTC
TRBJ1-1	TRBD1	.	TRBV19	CASSIMRGDRAFF	TGTGCCAGTAGTATTATGAGAGGGGACAGGGCTTTCTTT
TRBJ1-1	.	once	TRBV6-5	CASSLDTLNTEAFF	TGTGCCAGCAGTCTCGACACCTTGAACACTGAAGCTTTCTTT
TRBJ2-2	.	.	TRBV18	CASSPLKTGNTGELFF	TGTGCCAGCTCACCACTAAAGACAGGAAACACCGGGGAGCTGTTTTTT
TRBJ1-1	.	.	TRBV5-1	CASSYGRLTDTEAFF	TGCGCCAGCAGCTATGGACGGCTGACGGACACTGAAGCTTTCTTT
TRBJ2-1	TRBD2	.	TRBV28	CASRLRLAGGINEQFF	TGTGCCAGCAGGCTGAGACTAGCGGGAGGGATCAATGAGCAGTTCTTC
TRBJ2-1	.	few	TRBV13	CASSLEPRDNNEQFF	TGTGCCAGCAGCTTAGAGCCCCGAGACAACAATGAGCAGTTCTTC
TRBJ1-1	TRBD1	.	TRBV3-1/TRBV3-2	CASSQGQLNTEAFF	TGTGCCAGCAGCCAGGGACAGCTGAACACTGAAGCTTTCTTT
TRBJ1-5	.	.	TRBV2	CASTAEVGVNQPQHF	TGTGCCAGCACGGCCGAAGTAGGGGTTAATCAGCCCCAGCATTTT
TRBJ2-1	TRBD2	.	TRBV7-9	CASSNSGRSYNEQFF	TGTGCCAGCAGCAATAGCGGGAGGTCCTACAATGAGCAGTTCTTC
TRBJ2-2	.	.	TRBV28	CASTSLGATNTGELFF	TGTGCCAGCACCTCCCTGGGGGCCACGAACACCGGGGAGCTGTTTTTT
TRBJ2-1	TRBD2	.	TRBV5-1	CASRTSGGRDEQFF	TGCGCCAGCAGGACTAGCGGGGGACGGGATGAGCAGTTCTTC
TRBJ2-5	TRBD2	.	TRBV5-1	CASNGGGAGGKAQETQYF	TGCGCCAGCAACGGTGGAGGAGCGGGAGGGAAGGCGCAAGAGACCCAGTACTTC
TRBJ2-7	.	.	TRBV5-1	CASSLFRRDIDHEQYF	TGCGCCAGCAGCTTGTTTCGGCGGGACATAGACCACGAGCAGTACTTC
TRBJ1-2	TRBD1	.	TRBV28	CASSAQGAGYGYTF	TGTGCCAGCAGTGCGCAGGGGGCGGGGTATGGCTACACCTTC
TRBJ1-2	TRBD1	.	TRBV11-2	CASSTVAGQGIYGYTF	TGTGCCAGCAGCACCGTGGCGGGACAGGGGATCTATGGCTACACCTTC
TRBJ2-3	.	.	TRBV12-2	CASRLESSGGVTDTQYF	TGTGCAAGTCGCTTAGAATCCAGCGGGGGAGTGACAGATACGCAGTATTTT
TRBJ2-1	.	.	TRBV18	CASSPTGGVYNEQFF	TGTGCCAGCTCCCCAACAGGGGGGGTTTACAATGAGCAGTTCTTC
TRBJ1-5	.	.	TRBV12-3/TRBV12-4	CASRQDSNQPQHF	TGTGCCAGCAGACAGGACAGCAATCAGCCCCAGCATTTT
TRBJ1-1	.	.	TRBV18	CASSPTVVPMTEAFF	TGTGCCAGCTCACCGACAGTGGTCCCAATGACTGAAGCTTTCTTT
TRBJ1-6	.	few	TRBV7-3	CASSLKGRGESPLHF	TGTGCCAGCAGCTTAAAGGGCAGGGGAGAATCACCCCTCCACTTT
TRBJ2-7	.	.	TRBV10-3	CAISDGMAYEQYF	TGTGCCATCAGTGACGGGATGGCCTACGAGCAGTACTTC
TRBJ2-3	.	once	TRBV4-1	CASSLGEVWDTQYF	TGCGCCAGCAGCCTGGGCGAGGTGTGGGATACGCAGTATTTT
TRBJ1-1	.	.	TRBV2	CASSLQFLRGTEAFF	TGTGCCAGCAGTCTTCAGTTTTTGAGGGGCACTGAAGCTTTCTTT
TRBJ1-5	TRBD1	.	TRBV28	CASRLGGTYQPQHF	TGTGCCAGCAGGCTAGGGGGCACATATCAGCCCCAGCATTTT
TRBJ2-5	.	.	TRBV6-5	CASSYNQPRAGETQYF	TGTGCCAGCAGTTACAACCAACCAAGGGCGGGAGAGACCCAGTACTTC
TRBJ2-1	.	.	TRBV12-3/TRBV12-4	CASSGFTNNEQFF	TGTGCCAGCAGTGGGTTTACTAACAATGAGCAGTTCTTC
TRBJ2-2	.	.	TRBV19	CASSVGFPGELFF	TGTGCCAGTAGTGTGGGTTTCCCCGGGGAGCTGTTTTTT
TRBJ2-7	TRBD2	few	TRBV5-1	CASSFGGRGNNEQYF	TGCGCCAGCAGCTTTGGCGGGAGGGGAAATAACGAGCAGTACTTC
TRBJ2-5	.	.	TRBV12-3/TRBV12-4	CASSGTSRETQYF	TGTGCCAGCAGTGGGACATCGCGGGAGACCCAGTACTTC
TRBJ1-6	.	many	TRBV9	CASSPHLDSNSPLHF	TGTGCCAGCAGCCCCCACCTCGATAGTAATTCACCCCTCCACTTT
TRBJ1-4	.	few	TRBV5-1	CASSLDVTANEKLFF	TGCGCCAGCAGCTTGGACGTCACCGCTAATGAAAAACTGTTTTTT
TRBJ2-5	.	.	TRBV28	CASSLAGAWETQYF	TGTGCCAGCAGTTTGGCAGGGGCGTGGGAGACCCAGTACTTC
TRBJ1-5	TRBD1	.	TRBV30	CAWGTGVRNQPQHF	TGTGCCTGGGGAACAGGGGTAAGGAATCAGCCCCAGCATTTT
TRBJ1-1	TRBD1	once	TRBV9	CASSAEGAPDTEAFF	TGTGCCAGCAGCGCTGAGGGGGCACCCGACACTGAAGCTTTCTTT